The clone carrying this T cell receptor beta chain has more than one count but fewer than ten. Its antigen is not known. Germline V gene lookup returns CDR1 LNHNV and CDR2 YYDKDF (reference sequence). V was shortened by 0 bases and J by 0 bases, with 6 bases between the two germline ends. The CDR3 length is 15 residues. This record comes from a study of T-cell reconstitution after alpha-beta-depleted transplantation in children. The study, taken as a whole, reports: Among T cells one year after transplant, newly produced cells accounted for most counts and diversity. About two months after transplant, alpha-beta T cells reportedly came from several hundred expanded graft clones.

TCRbeta library preparation incorporated unique molecular identifiers. TCRdb passed the PCR reads through MiXCR, listing each CDR3 protein once. This table holds about 580,000 distinct CDR3 sequences, 20% to 25% found once. The chain joins TRBV15 to TRBJ1-3; D unclear. The source material was PBMCs, mostly from graft donor cells, sampled 360 days after TCRalphabeta/CD19-depleted stem cell transplant. This receptor was identified in a boy younger than two who had a stem cell transplant for acute myeloid leukemia, so the T cells may come from the graft donor. The CDR3 spells CATSRDSGSGNTIYF. The CDR3 coding sequence is TGTGCCACCAGCAGAGATTCCGGCTCTGGAAACACCATATATTTT. Full variable domain (remainder filled in from reference TRBV15 and TRBJ1-3): DAMVIQNPRYQVTQFGKPVTLSCSQTLNHNVMYWYQQKSSQAPKLLFHYYDKDFNNEADTPDNFQSRRPNTSFCFLDIRSPGLGDTAMYLCATSRDSGSGNTIYFGEGSWLTVV.